These 13 T cell receptor beta chains came from one sample sequenced in a study of T cells in Graves' hyperthyroidism and ophthalmopathy (dated by TCRdb to the late 2010s). The library was made by multiplex PCR. The sample was run on an Illumina HiSeq 2000. Amplification of TCR beta CDR3 regions was carried out from RNA transcripts. A first-round RT-PCR of the TCR CDR3 used the HTBI primer set with the Qiagen OneStep RT-PCR kit. The public reads were reprocessed in TCRdb via fastp at Q25 and MiXCR, keeping in-frame beta chains. For every CDR3 protein sequence, its rows merge into one entry that carries the most common genes and DNA. In all, the sample holds about 290,000 distinct CDR3 sequences, and around a fifth of those were seen once. The biggest ten clones account for 35% to 40% of the sample. Sequenced input: blood. Source of these receptors: a man in his fifties with Graves' ophthalmopathy.

This chain links TRBV15 with TRBJ2-5; D might be TRBD1 (6 bases). The CDR3 sequence is 14 residues long. V gave up 1 base and J gave up 2 bases, with 8 bases separating them. Germline V gene sequence: CDR1 LNHNV, CDR2 YYDKDF (reference sequence). As DNA, the CDR3 is TGTGCCACCAGCAGAGTGACAGGTCAAGAGACCCAGTACTTC. Its protein product is CATSRVTGQETQYF.

This clonotype has a handful of counts. The chain carries TRBV13 and TRBJ1-2; D is ambiguous. The ends were cut back, 0 bases at V and 1 base at J, with 12 bases in the middle. CDR3 length: 16 amino acids. Germline-derived CDR1 and CDR2 are PRHDT and FYEKMQ (reference sequence). DNA of the CDR3: TGTGCCAGCAGCTTAGGCCCGGGAGGTTTTAACTATGGCTACACCTTC. It translates to CASSLGPGGFNYGYTF.

This chain links TRBV19 with TRBJ2-5, with D tentatively TRBD1 (6 bases). Germline lookup yields CDR1 LNHDA and CDR2 SQIVND (reference sequence). The CDR3 spans 16 residues. V was pared by 1 base and J by 5 bases, with 17 bases between. The CDR3 reads CASSIVLGASAETQYF. The DNA for the CDR3 is TGTGCCAGTAGTATAGTACTGGGGGCCAGTGCGGAGACCCAGTACTTC.

CDR3 sequence reads: CASRFVEGNEQFF. CDR3 in DNA: TGTGCCAGCAGGTTCGTAGAGGGGAATGAGCAGTTCTTC. The gene calls are TRBV27 and TRBJ2-1; D tentatively fits TRBD1 or TRBD2 (5 bases each). Germline lookup yields CDR1 MNHEY and CDR2 SMNVEV (reference sequence). The CDR3 is 13 amino acids. The V gene lost 6 bases and the J gene lost 7 bases, with 13 bases spanning the gap.

There are a few counts of this clonotype. The V and J genes are TRBV28 and TRBJ1-1; D is uncertain. V dropped 7 bases and J dropped 3 bases, with 18 bases sitting between them. Germline values: CDR1 MDHEN, CDR2 SYDVKM. The CDR3 is made up of 15 amino acids. CDR3 region: CASIFYGLADTEAFF. Written as DNA, the CDR3 is TGTGCCAGCATCTTTTATGGGTTAGCGGACACTGAAGCTTTCTTT.

The V call is TRBV20-1, the J call TRBJ2-5, with TRBD2 matching over 7 bases. This CDR3 is 14 amino acids long. V trimming: 3 bases; J trimming: 4 bases; junction bases outside the gene matches: 8. Germline loops: CDR1 DFQATT, CDR2 SNEGSKA (reference sequence). This CDR3 reads CSASVSGLLETQYF. CDR3 nucleotides: TGCAGTGCTAGTGTGTCGGGACTACTAGAGACCCAGTACTTC.

This clonotype was recorded many times. The chain has TRBV18 and TRBJ1-1; 9 bases agree with TRBD1. The CDR3 totals 15 residues. Germline trimming cut 3 bases from V and 4 bases from J; bases unmatched to any gene: 6. Germline assignment: CDR1 KGHSH and CDR2 LQKENI. Written as DNA, the CDR3 is TGTGCCAGCTCACCTGCCGGGACAGGGTCCACTGAAGCTTTCTTT. Protein: CASSPAGTGSTEAFF.

Ten or more counts support this clonotype. J is TRBJ1-1 and V is TRBV7-6; D is uncertain. The CDR3 length is 14 residues. The V end lost 3 bases, the J end lost 0 bases, and 8 bases lay between the germline ends. Germline CDR1 SGHVS, CDR2 FNYEAQ. In DNA form, the CDR3 reads TGTGCCAGCAGCTTGAGCATAATGAACACTGAAGCTTTCTTT. Amino acid sequence: CASSLSIMNTEAFF.

V is TRBV29-1 and J is TRBJ2-1; the match to TRBD2 covers 8 bases. The V and J ends lost 4 bases and 5 bases, in that order; junction bases with no gene match: 4. Germline V gene data show CDR1 as SQVTM and CDR2 as ANQGSEA. The CDR3 spans 13 residues. CDR3 sequence reads: CSVGLANNNEQFF. The CDR3 DNA is TGCAGCGTTGGACTAGCGAACAACAATGAGCAGTTCTTC.

The gene calls are TRBV19 and TRBJ2-2, with D uncertain. The CDR3 contains 12 residues. The germline CDR1 and CDR2 sequences are LNHDA and SQIVND (reference sequence). Trimming left V 1 base short and J 6 bases short, with 3 bases between. The CDR3, as DNA: TGTGCCAGTAGTATAGTGCCCGGGGAGCTGTTTTTT. Its protein is CASSIVPGELFF.

This clonotype was recorded a few times. The V and J genes are TRBV24-1 and TRBJ2-5; 12 bases align to TRBD2. Germline V gene data show CDR1 as KGHDR and CDR2 as SFDVKD. Trimming cost V 4 bases and J 4 bases; bases outside gene matches: 3. The length of the CDR3 is 15 residues. CDR3 in DNA: TGTGCCACCAGTGAGATACTAGCGGGAGGAGAGACCCAGTACTTC. It translates to CATSEILAGGETQYF.

This clonotype came up many times. The V gene is TRBV29-1, the J gene TRBJ1-1; 7 nucleotides agree with TRBD1. Unmatched junction bases numbered 15, after V lost 2 bases and J lost 3 bases. Germline lookup yields CDR1 SQVTM and CDR2 ANQGSEA. The CDR3 spans 17 residues. This chain's CDR3 is CSVEPPDRNRGYTEAFF. The CDR3 nucleotides read TGCAGCGTTGAACCCCCGGACAGGAACCGAGGGTACACTGAAGCTTTCTTT.

This clonotype came up many times. The CDR3 here is CASSRLTSTDTQYF. Here the CDR3 DNA reads TGTGCCAGCAGCCGTCTTACTAGCACAGATACGCAGTATTTT. The J gene is TRBJ2-3, the V gene TRBV2; no clear D. The CDR3 runs to 14 residues. Trimming left V 6 bases short and J 0 bases short, with 10 bases between. Per germline, CDR1 SNHLY and CDR2 FYNNEI.